The 24 T cell receptor beta chains given below trace back to one sample, sequenced in a study of T cell responses to AZD1222 COVID-19 vaccine. Profiled with immunoSEQ multiplex PCR; TCRdb holds only in-frame clones, not every one. The sample holds around 130,000 clones, around 87% seen once. Sequencing used peripheral blood, obtained on day 0 of AZD1222 vaccination. The receptor source for this set is an adult in good health.

This chain joins TRBV28 and TRBJ2-2; TRBD1 aligns across 10 bases. Trimming took 5 bases from V and 3 from J; bases not matched to a gene: 12. Germline values: CDR1 MDHEN, CDR2 SYDVKM. The CDR3 has 18 residues. The CDR3 spells CASSPGGGQGSDTGELFF. As DNA, the CDR3 is TGTGCCAGCAGTCCCGGGGGGGGACAGGGGAGTGACACCGGGGAGCTGTTTTTT.

The sample holds one count of this clone. The chain uses TRBV11-3 and TRBJ2-2; 7 bases align to TRBD1. The ends lost 1 base at V and 7 bases at J; junction bases unmatched: 3. CDR1 and CDR2 from the germline V gene are SGHNT and YENEEA. The CDR3 has 14 amino acids. The CDR3 DNA reads as TGTGCCAGCAGCTTAGCCAGGGGGAGCGGGGAGCTGTTTTTT. The encoded protein is CASSLARGSGELFF.

The chain uses TRBV27 and TRBJ1-5; a possible D gene is TRBD1 (6 bases). V lost 5 bases and J 1 base, leaving 15 bases between the germline ends. The CDR3 has 16 amino acids. Germline loops: CDR1 MNHEY, CDR2 SMNVEV (reference sequence). The CDR3 DNA is TGTGCCAGCAGTGGGCGCGGCAGGGGAAGCAATCAGCCCCAGCATTTT. Protein product: CASSGRGRGSNQPQHF.

This clone was seen just once. The chain employs TRBV6-5 and TRBJ2-1, with 8 bases matching TRBD2. The V gene end was trimmed by 10 bases and the J gene end by 3 bases; junction bases not matched to a gene: 5. Germline loops: CDR1 MNHEY, CDR2 SVGAGI. The CDR3 runs 13 residues. The CDR3 DNA is TGTGCCACCGGACTAGCCGACTACAATGAGCAGTTCTTC. Protein product: CATGLADYNEQFF.

The chain links TRBV19 to TRBJ1-5, with 10 positions matching TRBD1. Germline CDR1 is LNHDA and CDR2 is SQIVND (reference sequence). With V trimmed by 8 bases and J by 2 bases, 3 bases remained unmatched. CDR3 length equals 14 residues. CDR3 DNA sequence: TGTGCCAGTCTGGACAGGGGGGGCAATCAGCCCCAGCATTTT. This translates into CASLDRGGNQPQHF.

V usage is TRBV2 and J usage is TRBJ1-5, with 8 positions matching TRBD1. Trimming took 3 bases from V and 5 from J; bases not matched to a gene: 3. The CDR3 has 14 amino acids. Per germline, CDR1 SNHLY and CDR2 FYNNEI. The CDR3 DNA is TGTGCCAGCAGTGACCAGGGGGCGGATCAGCCCCAGCATTTT. Amino acid sequence: CASSDQGADQPQHF.

The chain is built from TRBV6-2 or TRBV6-3 and TRBJ1-6; possible D gene TRBD1, 5 bases. CDR3 length equals 17 residues. The germline V gene encodes CDR1 MNHEY and CDR2 SVGEGT. Trimming pared 5 bases from V and 8 bases from J, leaving 22 bases between. The CDR3 spells CASSRASGGTKDSPLHF. CDR3 DNA sequence: TGTGCCAGCAGTCGCGCGAGCGGGGGGACGAAGGATTCACCCCTCCACTTT.

The CDR3 reads CASSIRGRVAGELFF. In nucleotides, the CDR3 is TGTGCCAGTAGTATCAGGGGCCGGGTTGCCGGGGAGCTGTTTTTT. V is TRBV19 and J is TRBJ2-2, with a tentative D call TRBD1 (6 bases). The CDR3 has 15 amino acids. Germline CDR1 and CDR2: LNHDA and SQIVND (reference sequence). The V end was cut by 3 bases, the J end by 6 bases, with 14 bases between. Complete variable domain (other parts from reference TRBV19 and TRBJ2-2): DGGITQSPKYLFRKEGQNVTLSCEQNLNHDAMYWYRQDPGQGLRLIYYSQIVNDFQKGDIAEGYSVSREKKESFPLTVTSAQKNPTAFYLCASSIRGRVAGELFFGEGSRLTVL.

This clone showed up just a few times. J is TRBJ2-2 and V is TRBV4-1, with no clear D. The CDR3 contains 15 residues. V lost 0 bases and J lost 8, with 13 bases in between. Germline V lookup: CDR1 MGHRA, CDR2 YSYEKL. The CDR3 DNA follows: TGCGCCAGCAGCCAAGACACCTCCCTTAGGGGGGAGCTGTTTTTT. It encodes CASSQDTSLRGELFF.

The chain is built from TRBV5-1 and TRBJ2-5; 9 bases match TRBD2. Losses at the gene ends were 8 bases for V and 4 bases for J; bases not matched to a gene: 12. CDR1 SGHRS and CDR2 YFSETQ come from the germline V gene. This CDR3 contains 15 residues. The CDR3: CASNRGRAQGETQYF. Written as DNA, the CDR3 is TGCGCCAGTAACCGCGGGAGGGCACAGGGAGAGACCCAGTACTTC.

The chain uses TRBV30 and TRBJ2-7, with TRBD2 matching over 8 bases. V gave up 3 bases and J gave up 9 bases; unmatched junction bases: 10. Per germline, CDR1 GTSNPN and CDR2 SVGIG (reference sequence). This CDR3 comprises 13 residues. This chain's CDR3 is CAWSHPGGVWQYF. The CDR3 region has the DNA TGTGCCTGGAGCCACCCGGGAGGGGTCTGGCAGTACTTC.

This rearrangement joins TRBV13 to TRBJ2-1; TRBD2 matches at 7 bases. The length of the CDR3 is 19 residues. Germline V gene lookup returns CDR1 PRHDT and CDR2 FYEKMQ (reference sequence). V shed 1 base and J 3 bases; nucleotides not matched to a gene: 15. CDR3 sequence (DNA): TGTGCCAGCAGCTTAGCGGTTTCGAGCGGGGCGCTAGACTACAATGAGCAGTTCTTC. Translated, it gives CASSLAVSSGALDYNEQFF.

This chain connects TRBV6-5 to TRBJ1-4; the D gene is possibly TRBD1 (5 bases). Germline V lookup: CDR1 MNHEY, CDR2 SVGAGI. The CDR3 has 15 residues. Between the trimmed V and J ends, which lost 6 bases and 4 bases, there was a span of 15 bases. In DNA form, the CDR3 reads TGTGCCAGCAGACCCCCGGGACTCCTTAATGAAAAACTGTTTTTT. Translation gives CASRPPGLLNEKLFF.

V gene TRBV20-1 combines with J gene TRBJ1-4, with no clear D. Germline CDR1 reads DFQATT; CDR2 reads SNEGSKA (reference sequence). Trimming removed 3 bases from V and 4 bases from J, with 12 bases in between. CDR3 length: 14 residues. Here the CDR3 DNA reads TGCAGTGCTAGTCCACCCTGGAATAATGAAAAACTGTTTTTT. Its translation: CSASPPWNNEKLFF.

The chain joins TRBV28 to TRBJ1-5; D is ambiguous. The V gene lost 8 bases and the J gene lost 3 bases, with 14 bases spanning the gap. In germline, CDR1 is MDHEN, CDR2 SYDVKM. The CDR3 totals 14 residues. CDR3 DNA: TGTGCCAGCCGCAGTCGGCCGAACAATCAGCCCCAGCATTTT. Protein: CASRSRPNNQPQHF.

The V call is TRBV19, the J call TRBJ1-3; D not certain. The germline V gene encodes CDR1 LNHDA and CDR2 SQIVND (reference sequence). Trimming stripped 5 bases from V and 0 bases from J, with 5 bases between. The CDR3 length is 13 residues. The CDR3 loop is CASSRDSGNTIYF. The CDR3, as DNA: TGTGCCAGTAGTCGGGACTCTGGAAACACCATATATTTT.

V usage is TRBV30 and J usage is TRBJ1-5; 7 bases are a match to TRBD1. V was clipped by 2 bases and J by 2 bases; unmatched bases: 6. Germline CDR1 GTSNPN, CDR2 SVGIG (reference sequence). The CDR3 covers 15 residues. The CDR3 reads CAWSIRQGGNQPQHF. The CDR3 DNA is TGTGCCTGGAGTATTAGACAGGGCGGCAATCAGCCCCAGCATTTT. Full variable domain (remainder filled in from reference TRBV30 and TRBJ1-5): SQTIHQWPATLVQPVGSPLSLECTVEGTSNPNLYWYRQAAGRGLQLLFYSVGIGQISSEVPQNLSASRPQDRQFILSSKKLLLSDSGFYLCAWSIRQGGNQPQHFGDGTRLSIL.

The J gene is TRBJ1-5, the V gene TRBV28, with D uncertain. Trimming shortened V by 3 bases and J by 9 bases, and 9 bases separated the two germline ends. This CDR3 has 12 residues. Germline V gene sequence: CDR1 MDHEN, CDR2 SYDVKM. The CDR3 loop is CASSFTSRPQHF. CDR3 nucleotide sequence: TGTGCCAGCAGTTTTACATCAAGGCCCCAGCATTTT.

In this sample, this clone turned up a few times. The rearrangement joins TRBV19 to TRBJ2-7; 12 bases line up with TRBD2. Germline V gene data show CDR1 as LNHDA and CDR2 as SQIVND (reference sequence). The CDR3 is 15 amino acids. Trimming at V came to 2 bases and at J to 3 bases, leaving 2 bases not matched to a gene. In DNA, the CDR3 is TGTGCCAGTAGTATAACACTAGCGGGGGGCTACGAGCAGTACTTC. Encoded protein: CASSITLAGGYEQYF.

The rearrangement joins TRBV7-2 to TRBJ1-6, with TRBD1 identical over 7 bases. Germline assignment: CDR1 SGHTA and CDR2 FQGNSA. V lost 1 base to trimming and J lost 7 bases; unmatched junction nucleotides: 4. The CDR3 loop spans 15 amino acids. This CDR3 reads CASSLVGTDNSPLHF. The CDR3 DNA sequence: TGTGCCAGCAGCTTAGTTGGGACAGACAATTCACCCCTCCACTTT.

The chain combines TRBV5-4 with TRBJ2-1; 7 nucleotides match TRBD1. V lost 5 bases to trimming and J lost 5 bases; unmatched junction nucleotides: 10. The CDR3 has 15 amino acids. The germline V gene has CDR1 SGHNT and CDR2 YYREEE (reference sequence). This chain's CDR3 is CASSAQGQINNEQFF. The CDR3 coding sequence is TGTGCCAGCAGTGCCCAGGGACAGATAAACAATGAGCAGTTCTTC. Full variable domain (rest looked up from reference TRBV5-4 and TRBJ2-1): ETGVTQSPTHLIKTRGQQVTLRCSSQSGHNTVSWYQQALGQGPQFIFQYYREEENGRGNFPPRFSGLQFPNYSSELNVNALELDDSALYLCASSAQGQINNEQFFGPGTRLTVL.

This chain connects TRBV29-1 to TRBJ1-2; no clear D gene. V was shortened by 0 bases and J by 2 bases, with 7 bases between the two germline ends. CDR1 SQVTM and CDR2 ANQGSEA come from the germline V gene. The CDR3 has 13 residues. The CDR3 DNA follows: TGCAGCGTTGAAGAAAGGGAAAACTATGGCTACACCTTC. Translation gives CSVEERENYGYTF.

V and J are TRBV14 and TRBJ2-1; 8 positions match TRBD2. Germline CDR1 and CDR2: SGHDN and FVKESK. The CDR3 spans 15 residues. The V gene end was trimmed by 6 bases and the J gene end by 4 bases; junction bases not matched to a gene: 8. The CDR3 nucleotides are TGTGCCAGCAGGGCGGGGGGATCGGTTTACAATGAGCAGTTCTTC. Amino acids: CASRAGGSVYNEQFF.

V and J are TRBV6-2 or TRBV6-3 and TRBJ1-5, with TRBD1 identical over 10 bases. The CDR3 contains 17 residues. J lost 8 bases, V lost 0 bases, and 10 bases had no gene match. Germline V gene lookup returns CDR1 MNHEY and CDR2 SVGEGT. CDR3 DNA sequence: TGTGCCAGCAGTTACTCGATGGGACAGGGGATCGGAGAGCCCCAGCATTTT. Protein sequence: CASSYSMGQGIGEPQHF.